This TCR beta chain was retrieved from a study of early T cells in non-severe SARS-CoV-2 infection. The wider study: Sequencing was performed on bulk RNA from unsorted whole blood, leaving chains unpaired. Regarding the study as a whole: Matching results from VDJdb favored anti-spike CD8 responses, leaving private and CD4 specificities undetected.

Germline V CDR1 and CDR2: MGHRA, YSYEKL. V was pared by 3 bases and J by 5 bases, with 10 bases between. This CDR3 has 13 amino acids. In regard to this clonotype: Its antigen is currently unknown.

Individual cDNA molecules received unique molecular identifiers. TCRdb redid the calling of the 5' RACE reads with MiXCR, one entry per CDR3 protein. The sample shows 90,000 to 130,000 distinct CDR3 sequences, over 10% of them seen only once. The rearrangement joins TRBV4-1 to TRBJ1-2; tentatively, D is TRBD1 (6 bases). The sequence came from an adult who was a healthcare worker with PCR-confirmed SARS-CoV-2 infection or an uninfected control (not recorded which). Here the sequenced sample was whole blood, taken at baseline. The CDR3 protein is CASSHYREYGYTF. In DNA form, the CDR3 reads TGCGCCAGCAGCCATTACAGGGAGTATGGCTACACCTTC.